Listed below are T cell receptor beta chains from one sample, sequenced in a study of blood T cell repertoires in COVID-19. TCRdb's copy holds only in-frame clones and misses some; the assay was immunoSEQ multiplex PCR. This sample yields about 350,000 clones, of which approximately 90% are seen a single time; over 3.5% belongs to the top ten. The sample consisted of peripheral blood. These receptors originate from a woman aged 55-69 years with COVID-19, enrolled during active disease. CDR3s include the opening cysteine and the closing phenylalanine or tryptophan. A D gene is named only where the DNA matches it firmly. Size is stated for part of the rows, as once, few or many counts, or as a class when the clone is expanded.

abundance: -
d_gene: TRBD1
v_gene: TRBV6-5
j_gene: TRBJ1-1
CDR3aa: CASSYRGTGGVAFF
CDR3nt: TGTGCCAGCAGTTACCGAGGGACAGGGGGCGTCGCTTTCTTT

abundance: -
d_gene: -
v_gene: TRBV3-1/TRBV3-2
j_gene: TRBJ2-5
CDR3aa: CASSQTPSPETQYF
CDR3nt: TGTGCCAGCAGCCAAACTCCCTCACCCGAGACCCAGTACTTC

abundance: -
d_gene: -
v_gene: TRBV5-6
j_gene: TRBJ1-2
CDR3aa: CASSTYGNYGYTF
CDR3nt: TGTGCCAGCAGCACATACGGGAACTATGGCTACACCTTC

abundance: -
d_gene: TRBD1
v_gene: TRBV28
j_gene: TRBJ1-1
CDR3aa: CASSLSRNRGTEAFF
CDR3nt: TGTGCCAGCAGTTTAAGTAGAAACAGGGGCACTGAAGCTTTCTTT

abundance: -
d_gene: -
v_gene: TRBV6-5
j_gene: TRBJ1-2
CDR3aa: CASRGEGRSGYTF
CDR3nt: TGTGCCAGCAGGGGGGAGGGGAGGAGTGGCTACACCTTC

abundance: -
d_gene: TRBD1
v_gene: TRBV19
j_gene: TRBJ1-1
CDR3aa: CASSSWTGMKEAFF
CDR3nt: TGTGCCAGTAGTAGCTGGACAGGGATGAAAGAAGCTTTCTTT

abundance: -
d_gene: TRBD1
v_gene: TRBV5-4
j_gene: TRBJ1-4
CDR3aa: CASSWKGQATEKLFF
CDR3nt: TGTGCCAGCAGCTGGAAGGGACAGGCCACCGAAAAACTGTTTTTT

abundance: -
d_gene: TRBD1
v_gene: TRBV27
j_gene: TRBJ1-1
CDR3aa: CASISQGAGNTEAFF
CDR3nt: TGTGCCAGCATATCACAGGGGGCGGGGAACACTGAAGCTTTCTTT

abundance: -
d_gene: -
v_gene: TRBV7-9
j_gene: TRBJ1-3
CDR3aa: CASSFPAEGPGNTIYF
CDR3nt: TGTGCCAGCAGCTTTCCAGCGGAGGGACCTGGAAACACCATATATTTT

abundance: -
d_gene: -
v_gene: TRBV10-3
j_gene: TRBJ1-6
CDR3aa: CAIAGGNSPLHF
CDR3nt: TGTGCCATCGCGGGAGGGAATTCACCCCTCCACTTT

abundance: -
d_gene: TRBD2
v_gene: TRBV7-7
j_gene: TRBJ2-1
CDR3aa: CASSFLAGGPVNEQFF
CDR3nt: TGTGCTAGCAGCTTCCTAGCGGGGGGGCCTGTCAATGAGCAGTTCTTC

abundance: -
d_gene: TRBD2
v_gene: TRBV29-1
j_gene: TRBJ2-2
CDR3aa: CSVVLAGGNTGELFF
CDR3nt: TGCAGCGTTGTCCTAGCGGGGGGGAACACCGGGGAGCTGTTTTTT

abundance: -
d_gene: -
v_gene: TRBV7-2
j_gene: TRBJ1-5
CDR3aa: CASVQGLGKQPQHF
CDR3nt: TGTGCCAGCGTACAGGGTTTGGGGAAACAGCCCCAGCATTTT

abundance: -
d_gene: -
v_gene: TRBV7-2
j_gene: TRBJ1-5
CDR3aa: CASSLGDQPQHF
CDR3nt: TGTGCCAGCAGCTTAGGAGATCAGCCCCAGCATTTT

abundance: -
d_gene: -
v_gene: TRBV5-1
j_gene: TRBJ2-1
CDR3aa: CASSLAGVTDEQFF
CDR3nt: TGCGCCAGCAGCTTGGCCGGGGTGACGGATGAGCAGTTCTTC

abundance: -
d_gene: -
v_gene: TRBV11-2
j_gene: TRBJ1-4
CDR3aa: CASSLLLGEGHEKLFF
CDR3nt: TGTGCCAGCAGCTTGCTACTGGGGGAGGGGCATGAAAAACTGTTTTTT

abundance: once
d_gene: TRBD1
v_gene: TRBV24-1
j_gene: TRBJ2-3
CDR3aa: CATQRTGGINTDTQYF
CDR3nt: TGTGCCACCCAGAGGACAGGGGGCATTAACACAGATACGCAGTATTTT

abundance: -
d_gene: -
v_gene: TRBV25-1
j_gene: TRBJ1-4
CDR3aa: CASRPAGVGEKLFF
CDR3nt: TGTGCCAGCCGCCCCGCAGGGGTGGGTGAAAAACTGTTTTTT

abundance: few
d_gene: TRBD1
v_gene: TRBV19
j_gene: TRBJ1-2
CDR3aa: CASSIGTVYGYTF
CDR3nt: TGTGCCAGTAGTATCGGGACAGTGTATGGCTACACCTTC

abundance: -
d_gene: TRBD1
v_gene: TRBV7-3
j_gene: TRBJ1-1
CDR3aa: CASSARQGTEAFF
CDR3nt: TGTGCCAGCAGCGCCCGACAGGGAACTGAAGCTTTCTTT

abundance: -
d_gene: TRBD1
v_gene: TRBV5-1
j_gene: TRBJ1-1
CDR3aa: CASSSSGTANTEAFF
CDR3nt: TGCGCCAGCAGCTCTTCCGGGACAGCTAACACTGAAGCTTTCTTT

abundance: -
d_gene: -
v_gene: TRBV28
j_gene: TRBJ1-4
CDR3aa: CASSLSRGNEKLFF
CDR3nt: TGTGCCAGCAGTTTAAGTAGGGGGAATGAAAAACTGTTTTTT